This T cell receptor beta chain was sequenced in a study of cytomegalovirus exposure and HLA in healthy donors. Trimming at V came to 4 bases and at J to 7 bases, leaving 10 bases not matched to a gene. The CDR3 runs to 15 residues. The V gene's germline CDR1 is GTSNPN and CDR2 SVGIG (reference sequence). With regard to this clone: Antigen specificity is unknown.

Overall study results and limits: Per a later analysis, about 18,000 TCR beta sequences showed association with HLA alleles at 0.05 false discovery rate.

With 60 Vbeta and 13 Jbeta primers, the PCR was carried out. Measured with immunoSEQ multiplex PCR; TCRdb has only the in-frame clones, and not every one. Counted here are some 120,000 clones, around 70% occurring once; the ten biggest clones make up 3% to 5%. The chain recombines TRBV30 with TRBJ1-6; the match to TRBD1 covers 7 bases. The clonotype originates from a man in his forties in good health and CMV-seropositive. Sequencing was carried out using PBMCs. The CDR3 spells CAWTSGYRGNSPLHF. The CDR3 DNA reads TGTGCCTGGACCTCCGGGTACAGGGGCAATTCACCCCTCCACTTT.